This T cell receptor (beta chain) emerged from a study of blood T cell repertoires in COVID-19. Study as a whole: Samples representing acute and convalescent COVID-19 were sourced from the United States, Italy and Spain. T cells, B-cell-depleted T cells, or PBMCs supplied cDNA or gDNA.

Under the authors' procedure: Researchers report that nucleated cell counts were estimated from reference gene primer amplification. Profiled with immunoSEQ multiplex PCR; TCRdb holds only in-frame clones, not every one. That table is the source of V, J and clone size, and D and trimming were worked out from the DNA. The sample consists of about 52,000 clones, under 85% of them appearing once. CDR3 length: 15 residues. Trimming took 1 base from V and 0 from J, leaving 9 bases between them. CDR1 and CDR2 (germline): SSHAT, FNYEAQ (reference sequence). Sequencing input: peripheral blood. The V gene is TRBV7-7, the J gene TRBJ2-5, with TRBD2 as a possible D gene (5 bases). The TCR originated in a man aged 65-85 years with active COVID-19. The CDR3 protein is CASSLGVGNQETQYF. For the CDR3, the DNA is TGTGCCAGCAGCTTAGGTGTCGGGAACCAAGAGACCCAGTACTTC.